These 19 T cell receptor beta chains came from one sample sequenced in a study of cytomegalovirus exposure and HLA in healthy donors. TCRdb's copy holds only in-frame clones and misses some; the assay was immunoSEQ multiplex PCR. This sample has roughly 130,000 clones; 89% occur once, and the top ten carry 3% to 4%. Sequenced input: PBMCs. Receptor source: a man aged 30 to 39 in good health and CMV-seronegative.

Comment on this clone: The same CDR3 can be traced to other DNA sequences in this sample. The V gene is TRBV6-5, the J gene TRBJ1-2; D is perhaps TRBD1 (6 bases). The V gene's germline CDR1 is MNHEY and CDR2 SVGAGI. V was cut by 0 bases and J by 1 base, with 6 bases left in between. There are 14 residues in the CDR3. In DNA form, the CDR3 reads TGTGCCAGCAGTTACTCGACAGGTAACTATGGCTACACCTTC. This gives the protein CASSYSTGNYGYTF.

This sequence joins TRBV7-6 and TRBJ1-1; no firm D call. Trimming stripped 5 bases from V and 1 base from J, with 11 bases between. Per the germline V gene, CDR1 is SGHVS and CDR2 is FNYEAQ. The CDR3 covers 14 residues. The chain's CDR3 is CASSTLTENTEAFF. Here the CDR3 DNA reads TGTGCCAGCAGCACATTAACAGAGAACACTGAAGCTTTCTTT.

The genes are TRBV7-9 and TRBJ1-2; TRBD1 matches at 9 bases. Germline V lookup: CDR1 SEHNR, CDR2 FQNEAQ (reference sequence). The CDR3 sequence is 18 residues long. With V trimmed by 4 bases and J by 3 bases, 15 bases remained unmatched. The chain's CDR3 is CASSSLAPGQGKDYGYTF. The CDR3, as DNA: TGTGCCAGCAGCTCTCTAGCCCCGGGACAGGGTAAGGACTATGGCTACACCTTC. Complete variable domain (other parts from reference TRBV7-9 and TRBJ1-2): DTGVSQNPRHKITKRGQNVTFRCDPISEHNRLYWYRQTLGQGPEFLTYFQNEAQLEKSRLLSDRFSAERPKGSFSTLEIQRTEQGDSAMYLCASSSLAPGQGKDYGYTFGSGTRLTVV.

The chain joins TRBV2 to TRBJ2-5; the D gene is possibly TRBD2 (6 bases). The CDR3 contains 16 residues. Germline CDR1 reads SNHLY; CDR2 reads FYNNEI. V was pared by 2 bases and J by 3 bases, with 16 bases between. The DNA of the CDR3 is TGTGCCAGCAGTGAAATCGGGGCTAGCGAAAAAGAGACCCAGTACTTC. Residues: CASSEIGASEKETQYF.

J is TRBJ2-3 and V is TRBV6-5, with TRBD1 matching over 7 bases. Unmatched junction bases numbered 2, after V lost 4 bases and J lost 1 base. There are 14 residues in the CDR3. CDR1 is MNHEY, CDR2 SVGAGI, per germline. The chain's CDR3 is CASSWQGGTDTQYF. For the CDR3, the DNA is TGTGCCAGCAGTTGGCAGGGGGGCACAGATACGCAGTATTTT.

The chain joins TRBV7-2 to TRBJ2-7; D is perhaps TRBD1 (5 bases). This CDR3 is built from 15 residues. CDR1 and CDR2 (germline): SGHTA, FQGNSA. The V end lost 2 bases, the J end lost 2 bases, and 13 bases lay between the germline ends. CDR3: CASSLQEDSTYEQYF. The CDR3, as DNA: TGTGCCAGCAGCTTACAGGAAGACAGTACCTACGAGCAGTACTTC.

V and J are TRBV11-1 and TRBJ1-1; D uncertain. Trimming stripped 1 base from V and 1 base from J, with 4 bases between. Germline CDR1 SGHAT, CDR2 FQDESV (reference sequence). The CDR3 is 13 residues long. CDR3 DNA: TGTGCCAGCAGCTTAGGTAAGAACACTGAAGCTTTCTTT. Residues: CASSLGKNTEAFF.

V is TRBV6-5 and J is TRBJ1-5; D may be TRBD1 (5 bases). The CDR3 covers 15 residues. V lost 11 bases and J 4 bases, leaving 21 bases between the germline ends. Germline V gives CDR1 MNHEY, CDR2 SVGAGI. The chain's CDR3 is CAVPPGQGWNQPQHF. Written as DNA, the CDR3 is TGTGCCGTCCCCCCAGGGCAGGGCTGGAATCAGCCCCAGCATTTT.

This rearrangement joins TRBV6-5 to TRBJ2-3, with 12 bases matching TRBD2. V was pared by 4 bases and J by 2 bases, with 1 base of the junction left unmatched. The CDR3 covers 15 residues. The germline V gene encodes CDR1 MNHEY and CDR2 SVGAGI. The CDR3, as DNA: TGTGCCAGCAGTTCTAGCGGGGGGGCCACAGATACGCAGTATTTT. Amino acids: CASSSSGGATDTQYF.

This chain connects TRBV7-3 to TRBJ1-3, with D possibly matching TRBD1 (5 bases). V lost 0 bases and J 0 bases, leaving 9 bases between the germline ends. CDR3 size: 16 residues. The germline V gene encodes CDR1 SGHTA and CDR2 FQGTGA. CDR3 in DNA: TGTGCCAGCAGCTTAACAGGGGCCACCTCTGGAAACACCATATATTTT. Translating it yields CASSLTGATSGNTIYF.

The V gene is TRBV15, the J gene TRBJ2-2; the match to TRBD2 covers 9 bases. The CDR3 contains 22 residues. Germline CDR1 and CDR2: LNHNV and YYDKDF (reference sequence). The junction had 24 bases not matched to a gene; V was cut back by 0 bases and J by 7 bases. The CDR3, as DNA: TGTGCCACCAGCAGAGATCGGGGCAGGGCGTATCTAGCGGGAAAACGGGGCGGGGAGCTGTTTTTT. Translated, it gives CATSRDRGRAYLAGKRGGELFF.

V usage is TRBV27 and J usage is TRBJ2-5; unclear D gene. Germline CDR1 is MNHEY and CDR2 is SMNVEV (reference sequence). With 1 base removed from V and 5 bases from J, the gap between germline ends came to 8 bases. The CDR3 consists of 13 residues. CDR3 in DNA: TGTGCCAGCAGTTTATACAGCTGGGAGACCCAGTACTTC. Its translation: CASSLYSWETQYF.

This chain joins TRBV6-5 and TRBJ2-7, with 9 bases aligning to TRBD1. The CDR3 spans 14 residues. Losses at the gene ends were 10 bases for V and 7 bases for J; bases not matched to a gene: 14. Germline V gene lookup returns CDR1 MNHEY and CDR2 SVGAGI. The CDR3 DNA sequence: TGTGCCACCAGGAAACCGGGACAGGGATCTGAGCAGTACTTC. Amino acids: CATRKPGQGSEQYF.

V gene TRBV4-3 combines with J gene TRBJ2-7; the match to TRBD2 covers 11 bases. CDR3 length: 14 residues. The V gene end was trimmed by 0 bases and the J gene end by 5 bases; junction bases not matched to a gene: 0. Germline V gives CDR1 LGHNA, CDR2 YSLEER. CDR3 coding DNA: TGCGCCAGCAGCCAAGAGGGACTAGCGGACGAGCAGTACTTC. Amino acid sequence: CASSQEGLADEQYF.

This chain's CDR3 is CASSEFAGTGDSPLHF. CDR3 nucleotides: TGTGCCAGCAGTGAATTCGCGGGGACAGGGGATTCACCCCTCCACTTT. V usage is TRBV25-1 and J usage is TRBJ1-6, with 10 bases matching TRBD1. From germline, CDR1 is MGHDK and CDR2 SYGVNS. The trim removed 1 base at V and 8 bases at J, leaving 5 bases unmatched. This CDR3 has 16 amino acids.

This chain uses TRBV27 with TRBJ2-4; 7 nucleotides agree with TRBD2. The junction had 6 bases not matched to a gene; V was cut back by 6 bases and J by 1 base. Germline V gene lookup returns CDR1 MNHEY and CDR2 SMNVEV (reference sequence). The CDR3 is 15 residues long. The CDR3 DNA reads TGTGCCAGCAGGGCTTGGGAGGGGGCCAAAAACATTCAGTACTTC. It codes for CASRAWEGAKNIQYF.

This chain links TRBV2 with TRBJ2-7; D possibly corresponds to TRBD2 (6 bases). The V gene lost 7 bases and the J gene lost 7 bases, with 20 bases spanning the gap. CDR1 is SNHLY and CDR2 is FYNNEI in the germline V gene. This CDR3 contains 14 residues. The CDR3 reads CASTTSYQPGEQYF. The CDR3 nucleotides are TGTGCCAGCACCACTAGCTACCAGCCGGGGGAGCAGTACTTC.

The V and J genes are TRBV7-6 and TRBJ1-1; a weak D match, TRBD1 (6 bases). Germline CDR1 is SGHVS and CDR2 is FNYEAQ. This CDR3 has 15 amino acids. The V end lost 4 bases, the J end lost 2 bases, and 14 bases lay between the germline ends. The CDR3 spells CASSSGQGLNTEAFF. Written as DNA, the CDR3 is TGTGCCAGCAGCTCTGGGCAGGGGTTAAACACTGAAGCTTTCTTT. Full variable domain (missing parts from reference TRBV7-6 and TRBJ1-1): GAGVSQSPRYKVTKRGQDVALRCDPISGHVSLYWYRQALGQGPEFLTYFNYEAQQDKSGLPNDRFSAERPEGSISTLTIQRTEQRDSAMYRCASSSGQGLNTEAFFGQGTRLTVV.

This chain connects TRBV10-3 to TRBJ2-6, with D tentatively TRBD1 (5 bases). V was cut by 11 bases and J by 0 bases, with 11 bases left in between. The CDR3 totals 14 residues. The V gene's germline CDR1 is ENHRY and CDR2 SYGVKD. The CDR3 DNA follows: TGTGCCGCCGGAGACAGCTCTGGGGCCAACGTCCTGACTTTC. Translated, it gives CAAGDSSGANVLTF.